Shown below are 15 T cell receptor beta chains from a single sample sequenced in a study of blood T cell repertoires in COVID-19. Clones were read by immunoSEQ multiplex PCR, and TCRdb kept only the in-frame ones, dropping some. In the table there are approximately 160,000 clones, approximately 78% of which are singletons. Sample: peripheral blood. Every receptor here comes from a human donor in a cohort sampled during active COVID-19.

The chain has TRBV10-1 and TRBJ2-1; 9 nucleotides match TRBD1. Germline CDR1 is WNHNN and CDR2 is SYGVQD (reference sequence). This CDR3 contains 14 residues. V was clipped by 7 bases and J by 7 bases; unmatched bases: 8. DNA for the CDR3: TGCGCCAGCACCCAGGGGGACAGGGAGAATGAGCAGTTCTTC. Protein: CASTQGDRENEQFF.

This clone came up a few times. The V and J genes are TRBV5-4 and TRBJ2-1; 9 bases fit TRBD2. Germline CDR1 is SGHNT and CDR2 is YYREEE (reference sequence). V shed 3 bases and J 7 bases; nucleotides not matched to a gene: 11. This CDR3 comprises 16 residues. The CDR3 loop is CASSSPPLAGTNEQFF. As DNA, the CDR3 is TGTGCCAGCAGCTCCCCCCCTCTAGCGGGGACGAATGAGCAGTTCTTC.

The chain uses TRBV27 and TRBJ2-1; tentatively, D is TRBD1 (6 bases). The CDR3 is made up of 16 amino acids. The V and J ends lost 6 bases and 5 bases respectively, with 20 bases between them. Germline values: CDR1 MNHEY, CDR2 SMNVEV (reference sequence). The CDR3: CASRDRDRYPNNEQFF. The CDR3 coding sequence is TGTGCCAGCAGGGACCGAGACAGGTACCCAAACAATGAGCAGTTCTTC.

The V and J genes are TRBV5-1 and TRBJ2-5, with 11 bases that match TRBD2. This CDR3 has 14 amino acids. Losses at the gene ends were 7 bases for V and 1 base for J; bases not matched to a gene: 3. The germline CDR1 and CDR2 sequences are SGHRS and YFSETQ. CDR3: CASDLAGGQETQYF. CDR3 nucleotide sequence: TGCGCCAGCGATCTAGCGGGGGGCCAAGAGACCCAGTACTTC.

This clone appeared a single time. The CDR3 coding sequence is TGTGCCAGCAGCCCACTGGGACTAGCCAAAAACATTCAGTACTTC. Translating gives CASSPLGLAKNIQYF. The chain links TRBV7-2 to TRBJ2-4, with D tentatively TRBD2 (6 bases). CDR3 length: 15 residues. Germline V gene lookup returns CDR1 SGHTA and CDR2 FQGNSA. The ends were cut back, 5 bases at V and 0 bases at J, with 11 bases in the middle.

The chain joins TRBV14 to TRBJ1-6; D is unresolved. The CDR3 loop spans 15 amino acids. Germline V gene sequence: CDR1 SGHDN, CDR2 FVKESK. V was cut by 0 bases and J by 4 bases, with 7 bases left in between. The DNA of the CDR3 is TGTGCCAGCAGCCAAGATCTGAGGTATAATTCACCCCTCCACTTT. Its protein is CASSQDLRYNSPLHF.

The chain joins TRBV3-1 (or the pseudogene TRBV3-2) to TRBJ2-2, with 9 bases matching TRBD1. The CDR3 contains 16 residues. With V trimmed by 7 bases and J by 7 bases, 13 bases remained unmatched. The V gene's germline CDR1 is LGHDT and CDR2 YNNKEL (reference sequence). DNA for the CDR3: TGTGCCAGCAACCTAGTAGGGACAGGGTTTATCGGGGAGCTGTTTTTT. The encoded protein is CASNLVGTGFIGELFF.

This rearrangement joins TRBV30 to TRBJ2-3, with D possibly matching TRBD1 (6 bases). With 1 base removed from V and 3 bases from J, the gap between germline ends came to 14 bases. The CDR3 has 15 residues. Germline V gene data show CDR1 as GTSNPN and CDR2 as SVGIG (reference sequence). DNA of the CDR3: TGTGCCTGGAGTGAGTCGACAGGATGGACAGATACGCAGTATTTT. Its translation: CAWSESTGWTDTQYF. The full variable domain, completed using reference TRBV30 and TRBJ2-3, is SQTIHQWPATLVQPVGSPLSLECTVEGTSNPNLYWYRQAAGRGLQLLFYSVGIGQISSEVPQNLSASRPQDRQFILSSKKLLLSDSGFYLCAWSESTGWTDTQYFGPGTRLTVL.

The V gene is TRBV7-6, the J gene TRBJ1-1; D is undetermined. Deletions cut 1 base from V and 4 bases from J, with 10 bases between. The germline V gene encodes CDR1 SGHVS and CDR2 FNYEAQ. The CDR3 is 14 residues long. CDR3 in DNA: TGTGCCAGCAGCTTAGTCGGGTCGGGCACTGAAGCTTTCTTT. Its translation: CASSLVGSGTEAFF.

The J gene is TRBJ2-3, the V gene TRBV4-3, with D perhaps matching TRBD1 (5 bases). CDR3 length: 14 amino acids. Germline CDR1 is LGHNA and CDR2 is YSLEER. Deletions cut 4 bases from V and 1 base from J, with 9 bases between. CDR3 in DNA: TGCGCCAGCAGCCCAGAGACAGGCACAGATACGCAGTATTTT. The encoded protein is CASSPETGTDTQYF.

There are a few counts of this clone. The chain is built from TRBV7-2 and TRBJ2-1; 10 bases are shared with TRBD2. This CDR3 contains 14 residues. CDR1 and CDR2 (germline): SGHTA, FQGNSA. The V segment lost 6 bases and the J segment 8 bases; nucleotides outside the gene matches: 7. The CDR3 is CASSSAGGIDEQFF. The CDR3 DNA is TGTGCCAGCAGTTCAGCGGGAGGGATCGATGAGCAGTTCTTC.

In its sample, this clone was seen a few times. The genes are TRBV6-2 or TRBV6-3 and TRBJ2-3, with 7 nucleotides matching TRBD2. The CDR3 covers 15 residues. The V and J ends lost 6 bases and 1 base, in that order; junction bases with no gene match: 7. Germline V lookup: CDR1 MNHEY, CDR2 SVGEGT. CDR3: CASSLLAVGTDTQYF. DNA for the CDR3: TGTGCCAGCAGCCTCCTAGCGGTCGGCACAGATACGCAGTATTTT.

This clone came up once. This rearrangement joins TRBV11-2 to TRBJ2-4; D may be TRBD1 (6 bases). Germline CDR1 and CDR2: SGHAT and FQNNGV. This CDR3 comprises 17 residues. With 5 bases removed from V and 1 base from J, the gap between germline ends came to 18 bases. The CDR3 DNA reads TGTGCCAGCAGCCCACACCCAGCAGGGGCCGCCAAAAACATTCAGTACTTC. This encodes CASSPHPAGAAKNIQYF.

CDR3 loop: CASTKAETSTYEQYF. The CDR3 DNA reads TGTGCCAGCACCAAGGCCGAGACTAGCACCTACGAGCAGTACTTC. The rearrangement links TRBV6-8 to TRBJ2-7, with 7 bases lining up with TRBD2. Germline CDR1 MNHGY, CDR2 SAAAGT. The CDR3 has 15 amino acids. Trimming cost V 7 bases and J 2 bases; bases outside gene matches: 11.

In its sample, this clone was seen a few times. The chain uses TRBV10-2 and TRBJ1-1; TRBD1 is a possible D gene (5 bases). The CDR3 runs to 15 residues. Germline CDR1 and CDR2: WSHSY and SAAADI. With 6 bases removed from V and 0 bases from J, the gap between germline ends came to 14 bases. The CDR3 sequence is CASRRGGQVNTEAFF. CDR3 nucleotide sequence: TGCGCCAGCAGAAGGGGAGGGCAAGTGAACACTGAAGCTTTCTTT.